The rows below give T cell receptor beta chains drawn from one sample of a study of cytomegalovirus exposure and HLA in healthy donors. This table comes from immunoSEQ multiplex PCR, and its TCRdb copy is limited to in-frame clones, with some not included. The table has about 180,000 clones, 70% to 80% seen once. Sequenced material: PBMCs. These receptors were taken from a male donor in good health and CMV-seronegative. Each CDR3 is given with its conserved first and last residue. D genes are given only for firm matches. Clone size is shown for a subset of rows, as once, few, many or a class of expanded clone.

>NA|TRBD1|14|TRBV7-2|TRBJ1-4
CASSFQQGNEKLFF
TGTGCCAGCAGCTTTCAACAGGGGAATGAAAAACTGTTTTTT
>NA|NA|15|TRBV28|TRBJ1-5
CASINLRDFNQPQHF
TGTGCCAGCATCAACCTCAGGGACTTTAATCAGCCCCAGCATTTT
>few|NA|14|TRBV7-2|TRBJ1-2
CASSLDRPYYGYTF
TGTGCCAGCAGCTTAGACAGGCCCTACTATGGCTACACCTTC
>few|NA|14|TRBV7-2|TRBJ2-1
CASSLTGRTGEQFF
TGTGCCAGCAGCTTGACAGGGAGGACTGGGGAGCAGTTCTTC
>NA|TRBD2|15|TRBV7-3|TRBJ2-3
CASSGTSGSSDTQYF
TGTGCCAGCAGCGGCACTAGCGGGAGTTCAGATACGCAGTATTTT
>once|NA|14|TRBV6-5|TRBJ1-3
CASSFTESGNTIYF
TGTGCCAGCAGCTTCACAGAATCTGGAAACACCATATATTTT
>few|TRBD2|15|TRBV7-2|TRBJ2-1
CASSPRTSGWNEQFF
TGTGCCAGCAGCCCCCGGACTAGCGGGTGGAATGAGCAGTTCTTC
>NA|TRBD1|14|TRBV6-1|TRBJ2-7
CATRLGTGPYEQYF
TGTGCCACGCGCCTGGGGACAGGCCCCTACGAGCAGTACTTC
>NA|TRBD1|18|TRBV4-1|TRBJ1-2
CASSQIQGQGRKNYGYTF
TGCGCCAGCAGCCAGATTCAAGGACAGGGCAGGAAGAACTATGGCTACACCTTC
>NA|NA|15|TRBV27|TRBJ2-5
CASSGDSGSEETQYF
TGTGCCAGCAGCGGGGATTCGGGATCGGAAGAGACCCAGTACTTC
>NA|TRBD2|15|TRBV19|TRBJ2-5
CASSIGTSLKETQYF
TGTGCCAGTAGTATCGGGACTAGCTTAAAAGAGACCCAGTACTTC
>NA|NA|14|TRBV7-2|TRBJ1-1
CASSLSLLNTEAFF
TGTGCCAGCAGCTTAAGCCTCTTGAACACTGAAGCTTTCTTT
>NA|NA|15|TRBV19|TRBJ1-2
CASMDPGQTLYGYTF
TGTGCCAGTATGGACCCCGGACAGACTCTTTATGGCTACACCTTC
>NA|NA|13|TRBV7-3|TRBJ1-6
CASSAGAGSPLHF
TGTGCCAGCTCCGCTGGGGCTGGTTCACCCCTCCACTTT
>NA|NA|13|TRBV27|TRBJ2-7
CASSLQGGYEQYF
TGTGCCAGCAGTTTACAAGGCGGCTACGAGCAGTACTTC
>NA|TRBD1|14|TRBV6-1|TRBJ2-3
CANRQGATADTQYF
TGTGCCAACCGACAGGGGGCCACGGCAGATACGCAGTATTTT
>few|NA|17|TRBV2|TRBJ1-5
CASSGDRSLYSNQPQHF
TGTGCCAGCAGTGGAGACAGGAGCCTGTATAGCAATCAGCCCCAGCATTTT
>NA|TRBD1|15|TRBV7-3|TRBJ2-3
CASSSDRVGTDTQYF
TGTGCCAGCAGCTCGGACAGGGTGGGCACAGATACGCAGTATTTT
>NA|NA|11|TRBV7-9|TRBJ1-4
CASIGAEKLFF
TGTGCCAGCATAGGGGCTGAAAAACTGTTTTTT
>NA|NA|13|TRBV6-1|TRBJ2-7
CASSETVSYEQYF
TGTGCCAGCAGTGAAACGGTCTCCTACGAGCAGTACTTC
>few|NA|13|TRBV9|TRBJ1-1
CASSTFPNTEAFF
TGTGCCAGCAGCACATTTCCGAACACTGAAGCTTTCTTT
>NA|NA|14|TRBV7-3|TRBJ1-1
CASSLNGGIGEAFF
TGTGCCAGCAGCTTAAACGGGGGGATCGGTGAAGCTTTCTTT
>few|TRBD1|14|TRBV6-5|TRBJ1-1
CASGGDRVSTEAFF
TGTGCCAGCGGTGGTGACAGGGTAAGCACTGAAGCTTTCTTT
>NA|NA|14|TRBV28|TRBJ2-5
CASSLASRVETQYF
TGTGCCAGCAGTTTGGCTTCCAGGGTGGAGACCCAGTACTTC
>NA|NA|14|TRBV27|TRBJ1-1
CASSLYAGGTEAFF
TGTGCCAGCAGTTTATATGCGGGGGGCACTGAAGCTTTCTTT
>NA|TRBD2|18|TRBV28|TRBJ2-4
CASSGASLAGVRGNIQYF
TGTGCCAGCAGTGGGGCGTCGCTAGCGGGAGTTAGAGGGAACATTCAGTACTTC
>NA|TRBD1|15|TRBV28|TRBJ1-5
CASSPPTGNNQPQHF
TGTGCCAGCAGTCCCCCGACAGGGAACAATCAGCCCCAGCATTTT
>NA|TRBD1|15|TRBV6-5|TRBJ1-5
CASSIQGAGNQPQHF
TGTGCCAGCAGCATACAGGGGGCCGGCAATCAGCCCCAGCATTTT
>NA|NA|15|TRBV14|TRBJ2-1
CASSLGGSSYNEQFF
TGTGCCAGCAGCTTAGGAGGGAGCTCCTACAATGAGCAGTTCTTC
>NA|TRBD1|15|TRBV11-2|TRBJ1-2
CASSFGRGRGPGYTF
TGTGCCAGCAGCTTTGGCCGGGGCAGGGGGCCTGGCTACACCTTC
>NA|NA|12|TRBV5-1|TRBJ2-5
CASSWGGETQYF
TGCGCCAGCAGCTGGGGAGGAGAGACCCAGTACTTC
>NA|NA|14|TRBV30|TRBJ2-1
CAWIRGSSYNEQFF
TGTGCCTGGATTCGGGGGAGCTCCTACAATGAGCAGTTCTTC
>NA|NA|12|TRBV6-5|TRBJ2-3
CASSPSTDTQYF
TGTGCCAGCAGTCCAAGCACAGATACGCAGTATTTT
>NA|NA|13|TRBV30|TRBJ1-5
CAWSILGSQPQHF
TGTGCCTGGAGTATCCTGGGGAGTCAGCCCCAGCATTTT
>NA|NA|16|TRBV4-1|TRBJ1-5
CASSQAAPGLNQPQHF
TGCGCCAGCAGCCAAGCCGCCCCGGGACTCAATCAGCCCCAGCATTTT
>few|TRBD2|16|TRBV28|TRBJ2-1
CASSLWTSGRGNEQFF
TGTGCCAGCAGTTTGTGGACTAGCGGGAGGGGAAATGAGCAGTTCTTC
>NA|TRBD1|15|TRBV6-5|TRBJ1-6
CASSPSGQGNLPLHF
TGTGCCAGCAGTCCATCGGGACAGGGGAATTTACCCCTCCACTTT
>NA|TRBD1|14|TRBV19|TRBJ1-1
CAATGGAGNTEAFF
TGTGCCGCGACAGGGGGCGCTGGGAACACTGAAGCTTTCTTT
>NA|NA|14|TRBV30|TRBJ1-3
CAWSVGAGLDTIYF
TGTGCCTGGAGTGTAGGGGCAGGTTTGGACACCATATATTTT
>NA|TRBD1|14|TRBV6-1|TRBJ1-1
CASRVSGGRTEAFF
TGTGCCAGCAGAGTATCAGGGGGCAGGACTGAAGCTTTCTTT
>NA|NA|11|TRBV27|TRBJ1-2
CASSFGYGYTF
TGTGCCAGCAGTTTCGGGTATGGCTACACCTTC
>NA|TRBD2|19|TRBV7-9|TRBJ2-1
CASSSRRGQGTSGYNEQFF
TGTGCCAGCAGCTCAAGGAGGGGGCAAGGGACTAGCGGATACAATGAGCAGTTCTTC
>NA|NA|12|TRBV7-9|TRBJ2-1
CASSLRAWEQFF
TGTGCCAGCAGCTTAAGAGCATGGGAGCAGTTCTTC
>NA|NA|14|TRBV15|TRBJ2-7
CATSFFGGTYEQYF
TGTGCCACCAGCTTTTTCGGGGGAACCTACGAGCAGTACTTC
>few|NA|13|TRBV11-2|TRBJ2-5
CASSFEALETQYF
TGTGCCAGCAGCTTCGAGGCCCTGGAGACCCAGTACTTC
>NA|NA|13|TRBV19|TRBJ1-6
CASSRQPNSPLHF
TGTGCCAGTAGTAGACAGCCCAATTCACCCCTCCACTTT
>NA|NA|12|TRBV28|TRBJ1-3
CASITGGNTIYF
TGTGCCAGCATAACAGGGGGAAACACCATATATTTT
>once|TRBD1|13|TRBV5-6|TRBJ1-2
CASSPGQGLGYTF
TGTGCCAGCAGCCCCGGACAGGGATTGGGCTACACCTTC
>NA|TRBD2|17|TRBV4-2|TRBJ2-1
CASSQISGRGIYNEQFF
TGTGCCAGCAGCCAAATTAGCGGGAGGGGTATTTACAATGAGCAGTTCTTC
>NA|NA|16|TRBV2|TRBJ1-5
CASSPTQGEANQPQHF
TGTGCCAGCAGCCCTACACAGGGAGAGGCCAATCAGCCCCAGCATTTT
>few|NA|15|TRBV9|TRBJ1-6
CASSQGTPYNSPLHF
TGTGCCAGCAGCCAGGGGACCCCCTATAATTCACCCCTCCACTTT
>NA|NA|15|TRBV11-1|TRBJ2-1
CASSFRSPHGSEQFF
TGTGCCAGCAGCTTCCGATCCCCCCATGGGAGTGAGCAGTTCTTC
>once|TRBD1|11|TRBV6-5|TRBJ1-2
CASSYRGGQTF
TGTGCCAGCAGTTACCGAGGGGGCCAAACCTTC
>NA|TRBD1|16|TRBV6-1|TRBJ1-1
CASSGPGTGINTEAFF
TGTGCCAGCAGTGGGCCCGGGACAGGAATAAACACTGAAGCTTTCTTT
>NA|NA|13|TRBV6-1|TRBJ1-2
CASSEDGLYGYTF
TGTGCCAGCAGCGAGGACGGACTATATGGCTACACCTTC